The clone carrying this T cell receptor (beta chain) was found once. This entry belongs to a study of somatic mutations in cytotoxic T cells in rheumatoid arthritis. The germline V and J ends were trimmed by 3 bases and 3 bases, with 9 bases remaining between them. Germline V gene data show CDR1 as SGHAT and CDR2 as FQNNGV. The CDR3 contains 13 residues. TCRdb's table, derived via immunoSEQ multiplex PCR, lists solely in-frame clones and lacks some. The sample records fewer than 9,000 clones, around 80% being singletons. Source material: CD8+ T cells sorted from blood. V gene TRBV11-2 combines with J gene TRBJ2-7; D remains unclear. This TCR came from an adult with rheumatoid arthritis. CDR3 sequence: CASSLSQDYEQYV. Here the CDR3 DNA reads TGTGCCAGCAGCTTGAGCCAGGACTACGAGCAGTACGTC.